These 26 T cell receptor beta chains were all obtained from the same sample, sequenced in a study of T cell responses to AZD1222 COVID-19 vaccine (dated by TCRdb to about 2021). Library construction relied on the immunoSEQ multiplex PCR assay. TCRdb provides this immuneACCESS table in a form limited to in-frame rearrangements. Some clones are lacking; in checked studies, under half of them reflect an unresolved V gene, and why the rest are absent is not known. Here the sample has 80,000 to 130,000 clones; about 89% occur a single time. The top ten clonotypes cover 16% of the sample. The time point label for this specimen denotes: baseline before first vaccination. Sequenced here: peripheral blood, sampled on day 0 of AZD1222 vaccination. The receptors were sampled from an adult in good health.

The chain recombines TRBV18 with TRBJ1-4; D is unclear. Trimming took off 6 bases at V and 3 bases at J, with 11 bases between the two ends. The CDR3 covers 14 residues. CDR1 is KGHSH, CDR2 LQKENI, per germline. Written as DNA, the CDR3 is TGTGCCAGCTCCCCGCCGCCGTCTAATGAAAAACTGTTTTTT. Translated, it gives CASSPPPSNEKLFF. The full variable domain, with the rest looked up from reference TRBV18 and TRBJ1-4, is NAGVMQNPRHLVRRRGQEARLRCSPMKGHSHVYWYRQLPEEGLKFMVYLQKENIIDESGMPKERFSAEFPKEGPSILRIQQVVRGDSAAYFCASSPPPSNEKLFFGSGTQLSVL.

The CDR3 sequence is CASSVGPMGEGNYGYTF. CDR3 nucleotides: TGTGCCAGCAGCGTAGGGCCTATGGGGGAAGGCAACTATGGCTACACCTTC. The gene calls are TRBV9 and TRBJ1-2, with D perhaps matching TRBD1 (5 bases). With 0 bases removed from V and 2 bases from J, the gap between germline ends came to 17 bases. From germline, CDR1 is SGDLS and CDR2 YYNGEE. The CDR3 length is 17 residues.

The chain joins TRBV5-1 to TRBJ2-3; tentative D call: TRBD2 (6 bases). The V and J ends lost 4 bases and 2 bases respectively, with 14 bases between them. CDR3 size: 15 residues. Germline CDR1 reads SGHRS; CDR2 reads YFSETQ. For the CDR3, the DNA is TGCGCCAGCAGCGTAGCCGGGGACTCCACAGATACGCAGTATTTT. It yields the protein CASSVAGDSTDTQYF.

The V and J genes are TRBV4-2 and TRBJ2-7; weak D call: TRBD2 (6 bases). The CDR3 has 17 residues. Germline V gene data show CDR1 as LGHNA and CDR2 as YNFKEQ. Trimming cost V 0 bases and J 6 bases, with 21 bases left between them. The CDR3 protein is CASSQERGTAQDGEQYF. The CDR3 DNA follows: TGTGCCAGCAGCCAAGAGCGGGGTACGGCACAAGACGGCGAGCAGTACTTC.

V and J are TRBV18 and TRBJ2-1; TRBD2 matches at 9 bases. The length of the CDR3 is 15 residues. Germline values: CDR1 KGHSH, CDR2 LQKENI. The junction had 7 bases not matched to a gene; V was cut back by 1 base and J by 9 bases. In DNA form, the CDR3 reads TGTGCCAGCTCACCACGACTAGCGGTGGGGACTGAGCAGTTCTTC. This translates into CASSPRLAVGTEQFF.

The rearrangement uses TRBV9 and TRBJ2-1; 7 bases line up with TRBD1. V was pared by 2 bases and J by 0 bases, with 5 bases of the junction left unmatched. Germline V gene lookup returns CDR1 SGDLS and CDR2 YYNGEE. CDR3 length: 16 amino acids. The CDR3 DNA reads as TGTGCCAGCAGCGTCACGACAGGGAGCTCCTACAATGAGCAGTTCTTC. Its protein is CASSVTTGSSYNEQFF.

This CDR3 is CASSESAGLGEQFF. The CDR3 bases are TGTGCCAGCAGTGAGAGTGCAGGGCTAGGTGAGCAGTTCTTC. The gene calls are TRBV2 and TRBJ2-1; D is possibly TRBD1 (5 bases). Germline V lookup: CDR1 SNHLY, CDR2 FYNNEI. Trimming shortened V by 3 bases and J by 9 bases, and 15 bases separated the two germline ends. The CDR3 contains 14 residues.

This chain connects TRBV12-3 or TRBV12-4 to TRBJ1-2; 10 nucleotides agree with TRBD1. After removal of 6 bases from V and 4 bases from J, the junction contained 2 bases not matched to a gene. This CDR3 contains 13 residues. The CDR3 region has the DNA TGTGCCAGCAGGGGACAGGGGACCTATGGCTACACCTTC. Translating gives CASRGQGTYGYTF.

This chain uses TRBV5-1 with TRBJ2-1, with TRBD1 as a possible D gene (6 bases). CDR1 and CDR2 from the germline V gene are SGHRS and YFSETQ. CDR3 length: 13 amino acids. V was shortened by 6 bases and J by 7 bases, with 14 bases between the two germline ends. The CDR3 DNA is TGCGCCAGCAACCGGGACAATGGGAATGAGCAGTTCTTC. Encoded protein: CASNRDNGNEQFF.

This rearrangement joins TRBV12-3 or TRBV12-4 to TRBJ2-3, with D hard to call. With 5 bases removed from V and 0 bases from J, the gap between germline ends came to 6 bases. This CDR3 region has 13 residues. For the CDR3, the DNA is TGTGCCAGCAGTCCCTCCAGCACAGATACGCAGTATTTT. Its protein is CASSPSSTDTQYF.

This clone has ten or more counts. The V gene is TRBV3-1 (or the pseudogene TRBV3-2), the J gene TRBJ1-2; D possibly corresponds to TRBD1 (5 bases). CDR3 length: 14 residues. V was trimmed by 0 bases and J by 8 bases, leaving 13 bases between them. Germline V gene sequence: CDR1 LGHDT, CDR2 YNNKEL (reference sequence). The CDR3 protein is CASSQDHTQGGYTF. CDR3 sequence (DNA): TGTGCCAGCAGCCAAGATCATACCCAGGGCGGCTACACCTTC.

The CDR3 region is CASSFPRGTATEAFF. DNA of the CDR3: TGTGCCAGCAGTTTTCCGCGCGGGACAGCGACCGAAGCTTTCTTT. The chain joins TRBV28 to TRBJ1-1, with 7 bases identical to TRBD1. The CDR3 runs to 15 residues. CDR1 MDHEN and CDR2 SYDVKM come from the germline V gene. J gave up 8 bases and V 3 bases, and 12 bases lay outside the gene matches. Looking up the rest from reference TRBV28 and TRBJ1-1 gives the full variable domain: DVKVTQSSRYLVKRTGEKVFLECVQDMDHENMFWYRQDPGLGLRLIYFSYDVKMKEKGDIPEGYSVSREKKERFSLILESASTNQTSMYLCASSFPRGTATEAFFGQGTRLTVV.

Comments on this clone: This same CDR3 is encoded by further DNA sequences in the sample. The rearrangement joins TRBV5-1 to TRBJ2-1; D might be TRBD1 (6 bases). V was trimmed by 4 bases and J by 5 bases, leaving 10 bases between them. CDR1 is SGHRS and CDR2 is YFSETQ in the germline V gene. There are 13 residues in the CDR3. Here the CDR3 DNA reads TGCGCCAGCAGCCCACAGGGTGACAATGAGCAGTTCTTC. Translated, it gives CASSPQGDNEQFF.

CDR3 DNA: TGTGCCAGCAGCTTAGACCAAGGGGGGACAGGAAACACCGGGGAGCTGTTTTTT. Amino acids: CASSLDQGGTGNTGELFF. This chain joins TRBV11-3 and TRBJ2-2; 8 bases align to TRBD1. V dropped 0 bases and J dropped 2; count of bases not matched to a gene: 8. CDR1 SGHNT and CDR2 YENEEA come from the germline V gene. This CDR3 comprises 18 residues.

The CDR3 here is CASSQATYSYEQYF. In DNA, the CDR3 is TGTGCCAGCAGCCAAGCCACCTACTCCTACGAGCAGTACTTC. The chain joins TRBV3-1 (or the pseudogene TRBV3-2) to TRBJ2-7; D gene ambiguous. V lost 1 base and J lost 0, with 7 bases in between. Germline CDR1 LGHDT, CDR2 YNNKEL (reference sequence). This CDR3 has 14 amino acids.

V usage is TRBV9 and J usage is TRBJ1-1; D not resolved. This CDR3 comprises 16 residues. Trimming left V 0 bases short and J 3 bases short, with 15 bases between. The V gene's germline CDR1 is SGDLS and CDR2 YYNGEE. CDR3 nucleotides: TGTGCCAGCAGCGTAGCTACGGAGGGATGGGACACTGAAGCTTTCTTT. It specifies CASSVATEGWDTEAFF.

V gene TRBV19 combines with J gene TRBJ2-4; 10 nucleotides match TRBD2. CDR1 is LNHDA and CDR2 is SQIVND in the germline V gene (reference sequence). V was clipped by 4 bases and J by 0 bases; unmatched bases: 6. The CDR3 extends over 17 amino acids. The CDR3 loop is CASSTWTSGIAKNIQYF. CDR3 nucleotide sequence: TGTGCCAGTAGTACCTGGACTAGCGGAATAGCCAAAAACATTCAGTACTTC. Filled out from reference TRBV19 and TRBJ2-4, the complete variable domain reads DGGITQSPKYLFRKEGQNVTLSCEQNLNHDAMYWYRQDPGQGLRLIYYSQIVNDFQKGDIAEGYSVSREKKESFPLTVTSAQKNPTAFYLCASSTWTSGIAKNIQYFGAGTRLSVL.

The CDR3 DNA is TGTGCCAGCAGCCAAGGGGACGGTCGCGAGCAGTACTTC. It translates to CASSQGDGREQYF. The chain links TRBV14 to TRBJ2-7; D might be TRBD1 or TRBD2, each matching 5 bases. Germline lookup yields CDR1 SGHDN and CDR2 FVKESK. V gave up 1 base and J gave up 6 bases, with 10 bases separating them. The CDR3 runs 13 residues.

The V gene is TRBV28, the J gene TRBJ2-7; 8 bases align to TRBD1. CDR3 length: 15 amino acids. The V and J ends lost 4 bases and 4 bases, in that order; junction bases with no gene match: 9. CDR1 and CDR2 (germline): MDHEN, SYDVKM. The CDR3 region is CASSSAGQGSYEQYF. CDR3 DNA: TGTGCCAGCAGTTCAGCCGGACAGGGATCTTACGAGCAGTACTTC.

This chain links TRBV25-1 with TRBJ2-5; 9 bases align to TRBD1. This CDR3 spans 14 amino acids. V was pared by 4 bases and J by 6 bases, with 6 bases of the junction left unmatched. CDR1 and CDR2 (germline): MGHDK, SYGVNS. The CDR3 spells CASSGGQGTKTQYF. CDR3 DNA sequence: TGTGCCAGCAGTGGGGGACAGGGCACGAAGACCCAGTACTTC.

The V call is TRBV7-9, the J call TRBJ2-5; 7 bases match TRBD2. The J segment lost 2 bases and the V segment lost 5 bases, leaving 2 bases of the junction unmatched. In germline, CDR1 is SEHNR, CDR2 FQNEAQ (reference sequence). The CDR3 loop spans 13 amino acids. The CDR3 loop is CASSPGGQETQYF. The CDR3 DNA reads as TGTGCCAGCAGCCCCGGGGGGCAAGAGACCCAGTACTTC. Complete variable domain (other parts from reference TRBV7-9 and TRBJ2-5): DTGVSQNPRHKITKRGQNVTFRCDPISEHNRLYWYRQTLGQGPEFLTYFQNEAQLEKSRLLSDRFSAERPKGSFSTLEIQRTEQGDSAMYLCASSPGGQETQYFGPGTRLLVL.

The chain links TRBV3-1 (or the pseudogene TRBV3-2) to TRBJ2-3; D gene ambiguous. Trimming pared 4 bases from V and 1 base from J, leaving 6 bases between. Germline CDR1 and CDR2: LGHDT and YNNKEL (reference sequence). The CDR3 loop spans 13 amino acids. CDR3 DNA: TGTGCCAGCAGCCGGGAAGGCACAGATACGCAGTATTTT. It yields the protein CASSREGTDTQYF.

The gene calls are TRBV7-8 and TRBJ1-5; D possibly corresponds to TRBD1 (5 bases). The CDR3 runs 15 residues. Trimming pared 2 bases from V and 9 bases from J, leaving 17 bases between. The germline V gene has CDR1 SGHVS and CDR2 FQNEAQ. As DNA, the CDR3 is TGTGCCAGCAGCTTAACACCGGCCGGGGCATGGCCCCAGCATTTT. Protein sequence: CASSLTPAGAWPQHF.

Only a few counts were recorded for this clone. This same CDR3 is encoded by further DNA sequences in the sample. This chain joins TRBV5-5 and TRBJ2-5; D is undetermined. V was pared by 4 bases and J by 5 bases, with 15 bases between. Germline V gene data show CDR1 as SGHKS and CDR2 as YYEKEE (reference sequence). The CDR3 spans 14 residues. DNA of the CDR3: TGTGCCAGCAGCCTAGGTGGGCCTGGGGAGACCCAGTACTTC. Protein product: CASSLGGPGETQYF.

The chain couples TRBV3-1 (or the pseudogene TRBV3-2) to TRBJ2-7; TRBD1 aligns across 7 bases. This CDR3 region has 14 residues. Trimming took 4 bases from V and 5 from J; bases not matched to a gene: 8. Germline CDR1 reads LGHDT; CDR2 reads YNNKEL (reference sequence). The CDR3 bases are TGTGCCAGCAGCCCCCTCGACAGGGTCAACGAGCAGTACTTC. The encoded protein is CASSPLDRVNEQYF.

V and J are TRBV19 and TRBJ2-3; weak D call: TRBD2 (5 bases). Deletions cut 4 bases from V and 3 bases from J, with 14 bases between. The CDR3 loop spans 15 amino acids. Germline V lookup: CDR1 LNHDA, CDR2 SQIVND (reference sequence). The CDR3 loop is CASSTQKRGTDTQYF. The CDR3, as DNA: TGTGCCAGTAGTACTCAGAAAAGAGGGACAGATACGCAGTATTTT.